This TCR beta chain was captured in a study of Graves' ophthalmopathy and Graves' hyperthyroidism. CDR3 regions of TCR beta were amplified from RNA transcripts. HTBI primers primed a first-round RT-PCR, and a second-round multiplex PCR followed. TCRdb reprocessed the multiplex PCR reads with MiXCR, giving one entry per CDR3 protein. The table includes about 740,000 distinct CDR3 sequences, approximately 40% detected once. The study excluded patients with other autoimmune diseases, uncontrolled infections, pregnancy or lactation. CDR3 length: 16 residues. Trimming cost V 4 bases and J 5 bases, with 18 bases left between them. Per the germline V gene, CDR1 is MNHNY and CDR2 is SVGAGI (reference sequence).

The sample was peripheral blood. The receptor comes from an adult man with Graves' ophthalmopathy. This chain connects TRBV6-6 to TRBJ1-5, with D perhaps TRBD1 (5 bases). The CDR3 sequence is CASSFSQGPTDQPQHF. The CDR3 DNA reads TGTGCCAGCAGTTTCTCCCAGGGACCTACCGATCAGCCCCAGCATTTT.